A selection of T cell receptor beta chains follows, all from one sample in a study of cytomegalovirus exposure and HLA in healthy donors. Libraries were prepared by immunoSEQ multiplex PCR; TCRdb keeps only in-frame clonotypes and omits some of them. The sample lists fewer than 200,000 clones; over 70% were seen once. The sequenced sample was PBMCs. The receptors originated from a young man in good health and CMV-seropositive. Both conserved end residues are part of each CDR3. D genes are given only for firm matches. Clone size is shown for a subset of rows, as once, few, many or a class of expanded clone.

TRBJ1-2 | - | TRBV6-1 | - | TGTGCCAGCAGTGAAGTGACCCAGGGGACCCTAGCTAACTATGGCTACACCTTC | CASSEVTQGTLANYGYTF
TRBJ2-7 | TRBD1 | TRBV2 | once | TGTGCCAGCCCCCCCCGGGGGGGACAGGGGACCCACGAGCAGTACTTC | CASPPRGGQGTHEQYF
TRBJ1-5 | TRBD1 | TRBV4-1 | once | TGCGCCAGCAGCCCGACCGGGACAGCTAATCAGCCCCAGCATTTT | CASSPTGTANQPQHF
TRBJ2-5 | TRBD1 | TRBV27 | - | TGTGCCAGCAGTTTAGGACAGGGCCCCCAAGAGACCCAGTACTTC | CASSLGQGPQETQYF
TRBJ2-3 | - | TRBV6-4 | - | TGTGCCAGCAGTGTACAGCACAGTAGCACAGATACGCAGTATTTT | CASSVQHSSTDTQYF
TRBJ1-2 | - | TRBV6-1 | - | TGTGCCAGCAGTCAGGGCGCGTTGGGGGCTGTTGGCTACACCTTC | CASSQGALGAVGYTF
TRBJ1-2 | - | TRBV5-6 | - | TGTGCCAGCAGCTTAGGAGGGAACTATGGCTACACCTTC | CASSLGGNYGYTF
TRBJ2-5 | - | TRBV7-8 | - | TGTGCCAGCAGTCAACCGGGACAAGACCAAGAGACCCAGTACTTC | CASSQPGQDQETQYF
TRBJ2-5 | TRBD2 | TRBV5-1 | few | TGCGCCAGCAGCTTAGCTAGCGGGGGAACCCAAGAGACCCAGTACTTC | CASSLASGGTQETQYF
TRBJ1-1 | TRBD1 | TRBV6-5 | - | TGTGCCAGCAGTGGGACAGGGGGCACTGAAGCTTTCTTT | CASSGTGGTEAFF
TRBJ1-2 | - | TRBV29-1 | - | TGCAGCGTTGAATACCAACATTATGGCTACACCTTC | CSVEYQHYGYTF
TRBJ1-5 | - | TRBV5-4 | - | TGTGCCAGCAGCTATGACGGGTCTAATCAGCCCCAGCATTTT | CASSYDGSNQPQHF
TRBJ2-1 | - | TRBV9 | - | TGTGCCAGCAGCGTAGGTCGGAATGAGCAGTTCTTC | CASSVGRNEQFF
TRBJ1-2 | - | TRBV7-6 | - | TGTGCCAGCAGCGACAGCCGCCACTATGGCTACACCTTC | CASSDSRHYGYTF
TRBJ1-2 | TRBD1 | TRBV9 | - | TGTGCCAGCAGCTCAAAGATGAATACAGGGGAGGCCTATGGCTACACCTTC | CASSSKMNTGEAYGYTF
TRBJ2-5 | TRBD1 | TRBV10-3 | - | TGTGCCACGGAACAGGGGGGCCAAGAGACCCAGTACTTC | CATEQGGQETQYF
TRBJ2-6 | TRBD1 | TRBV5-1 | - | TGCGCCAGCAGCCGGGGCGCAGGGGGTGGTGGGGCCAACGTCCTGACTTTC | CASSRGAGGGGANVLTF
TRBJ2-5 | TRBD1 | TRBV9 | - | TGTGCCAGCAGCGTATCCGGGACAGGGGTGGGAGAGACCCAGTACTTC | CASSVSGTGVGETQYF
TRBJ2-7 | TRBD1 | TRBV27 | - | TGTGCCAGCAGGCCGGGACAGGGTTCCTACGAGCAGTACTTC | CASRPGQGSYEQYF
TRBJ1-6 | - | TRBV4-3 | - | TGCGCCAGCAGCCAAGTAGGCAGGCGGGATAATTCACCCCTCCACTTT | CASSQVGRRDNSPLHF
TRBJ2-3 | - | TRBV5-5 | - | TGTGCCAGCAGCCCCAGGGGGGAGAGGGATACGCAGTATTTT | CASSPRGERDTQYF
TRBJ2-3 | - | TRBV30 | - | TGTGCCTGGAGGAACAAGGGGAAGGAGGATACGCAGTATTTT | CAWRNKGKEDTQYF
TRBJ2-6 | TRBD2 | TRBV6-1 | - | TGTGCCGCGGGACTAGCGGGAGCTGGGGCCAACGTCCTGACTTTC | CAAGLAGAGANVLTF
TRBJ2-7 | - | TRBV13 | - | TGTGCCAGCAGCCTATCACGGGACGAGCAGTACTTC | CASSLSRDEQYF
TRBJ1-2 | TRBD1 | TRBV6-1 | - | TGTGCCAGCAGTACCACAGGGGGCGACGATGGCTACACCTTC | CASSTTGGDDGYTF
TRBJ2-1 | - | TRBV5-1 | few | TGCGCCAGCAGCTCAGACGGGGGTTTAGCCAATGAGCAGTTCTTC | CASSSDGGLANEQFF
TRBJ1-1 | - | TRBV9 | - | TGTGCCAGCAGCGTAGAGGGTGGGGGTTTAGGGGGAACTGAAGCTTTCTTT | CASSVEGGGLGGTEAFF
TRBJ1-1 | TRBD1 | TRBV19 | - | TGTGCCAGTAGTGTGGACAGGGATACTGAAGCTTTCTTT | CASSVDRDTEAFF
TRBJ2-7 | TRBD1 | TRBV11-2 | - | TGTGCCAGCAGCCCCGGGACAGTCTACGAGCAGTACTTC | CASSPGTVYEQYF
TRBJ2-5 | - | TRBV12-2 | - | TGTGCAAGTCGACTTGCGGACAGACTGCAAGAGACCCAGTACTTC | CASRLADRLQETQYF
TRBJ1-1 | - | TRBV30 | - | TGTGCCTGGAGTGGGACAGTGAACACTGAAGCTTTCTTT | CAWSGTVNTEAFF
TRBJ1-3 | - | TRBV6-6 | - | TGTGCCAGCAGTTACTGGGCGTCAACCGGAAACACCATATATTTT | CASSYWASTGNTIYF
TRBJ2-5 | TRBD2 | TRBV19 | - | TGTGCCAGTAGTTGGAGCGGGGGTCAAGAGACCCAGTACTTC | CASSWSGGQETQYF
TRBJ2-1 | TRBD2 | TRBV13 | - | TGTGCCAGCAGCTCCGGAACTAGCGGGGGCTATGAGCAGTTCTTC | CASSSGTSGGYEQFF
TRBJ1-1 | - | TRBV7-6 | - | TGTGCCAGCAGCTTATACAGGAACACTGAAGCTTTCTTT | CASSLYRNTEAFF
TRBJ2-5 | TRBD1 | TRBV5-1 | - | TGCGCCAGCAGCTTGATAGGACAGGTGTCCAAAGAGACCCAGTACTTC | CASSLIGQVSKETQYF
TRBJ1-3 | TRBD1 | TRBV4-2 | few | TGTGCCAGCAGCCAACCGACAGGGTCTGGAAACACCATATATTTT | CASSQPTGSGNTIYF
TRBJ2-2 | - | TRBV29-1 | - | TGCAGCGCCGCTCTAGGTACTAACACCGGGGAGCTGTTTTTT | CSAALGTNTGELFF
TRBJ2-5 | TRBD2 | TRBV7-2 | - | TGTGCCAGCAGCCGGGGGGGTGTGGAGACCCAGTACTTC | CASSRGGVETQYF
TRBJ1-6 | TRBD1 | TRBV6-5 | - | TGTGCCAGCAGTTACGGGACAGGAGATTCACCCCTCCACTTT | CASSYGTGDSPLHF
TRBJ2-1 | - | TRBV4-1 | - | TGCGCCAGCAGCCAGGTCGGCCAGGGATACAATGAGCAGTTCTTC | CASSQVGQGYNEQFF
TRBJ1-3 | - | TRBV2 | few | TGTGCCAGCAGTGCGGGGTGGGGCTCTGGAAACACCATATATTTT | CASSAGWGSGNTIYF
TRBJ2-1 | - | TRBV30 | - | TGTGCCTGGAGTGTACAGGCAGGGTACAATGAGCAGTTCTTC | CAWSVQAGYNEQFF
TRBJ1-1 | TRBD1 | TRBV6-1 | - | TGTGCCAGCAGTGGAGGGACAGGGGTGGTTTCTGAAGCTTTCTTT | CASSGGTGVVSEAFF
TRBJ1-5 | - | TRBV7-9 | - | TGTGCCAGCAGCTTAGCCACAGGGAGTAAAGGGAATCAGCCCCAGCATTTT | CASSLATGSKGNQPQHF
TRBJ1-2 | - | TRBV6-1 | - | TGTGCCAGCAGTGACCGGGGGGCGACTAACTATGGCTACACCTTC | CASSDRGATNYGYTF
TRBJ1-1 | - | TRBV29-1 | - | TGCAGCGTTGATAAGCCCAGTTTTCAGGAGAACACTGAAGCTTTCTTT | CSVDKPSFQENTEAFF
TRBJ1-2 | - | TRBV27 | - | TGTGCCAGCAGTTGGGCAGGGACAAACTATGGCTACACCTTC | CASSWAGTNYGYTF
TRBJ1-2 | - | TRBV4-3 | - | TGCGCCAGCAGCCAAAATCAAGGCGGAGGCTATGGCTACACCTTC | CASSQNQGGGYGYTF
TRBJ1-6 | TRBD1 | TRBV7-6 | - | TGTGCCAGCAGCTTAGGGACCGTGACAGGGGGGCGTTCACCCCTCCACTTT | CASSLGTVTGGRSPLHF
TRBJ2-5 | TRBD2 | TRBV12-5 | - | TGTGCTAGTGGTCCCCGACTAGCGGGAGGGGTGGGGACCCAGTACTTC | CASGPRLAGGVGTQYF
TRBJ2-2 | - | TRBV7-9 | few | TGTTCCAGCAGCCGGACAGTTTGGTCCGGGGAGCTGTTTTTT | CSSSRTVWSGELFF
TRBJ2-5 | TRBD2 | TRBV5-1 | - | TGCGCCAGCAGCTTGGAAGGGACTAGCGGGAGGGCCGGGGAGACCCAGTACTTC | CASSLEGTSGRAGETQYF
TRBJ2-7 | - | TRBV6-5 | once | TGTGCCAGCAGGCAACTCTACGAGCAGTACTTC | CASRQLYEQYF
TRBJ2-1 | TRBD1 | TRBV11-2 | - | TGTGCCAGCAGCAGAAACGGACAGGTAAAAAATAATGAGCAGTTCTTC | CASSRNGQVKNNEQFF
TRBJ1-1 | - | TRBV19 | once | TGTGCCAGTAGTATTCTGGGCAATAGTGTGAACACTGAAGCTTTCTTT | CASSILGNSVNTEAFF
TRBJ1-1 | - | TRBV6-5 | - | TGTGCCAGCAGTCCGGGGTTACTTGAAGCTTTCTTT | CASSPGLLEAFF
TRBJ1-5 | - | TRBV15 | - | TGTGCCACCAGCAGAGATATCGGTACGCGCAATCAGCCCCAGCATTTT | CATSRDIGTRNQPQHF
TRBJ1-6 | - | TRBV4-1 | - | TGCGCCAGCAGCCAAGAGCGAAGGGGTAATTCACCCCTCCACTTT | CASSQERRGNSPLHF
TRBJ2-3 | - | TRBV29-1 | - | TGCAGCGTTGCCCCCCTCCAGGGCGCGAGCACAGATACGCAGTATTTT | CSVAPLQGASTDTQYF